This entry lists 29 T cell receptor beta chains sequenced from one sample in a study of shared clonotypes between healthy human individuals. Naive CD8 cells comprised CD45RO-negative, CCR7-positively selected cells, excluding terminally differentiated effector memory CD45RA+ cells. Sequencing was performed with immunoSEQ multiplex PCR; in TCRdb, only in-frame clones are kept and a portion is missing. The sample includes 560,000 or so clones, approximately 96% seen only once; the top ten take less than 0.13%. The specimen sequenced was naive CD8+ T cells sorted from blood. Receptors originate from a woman between 25 and 40 years old in good health.

The chain couples TRBV27 to TRBJ2-5; D uncertain. V gave up 5 bases and J gave up 0 bases, with 13 bases separating them. Germline-derived CDR1 and CDR2 are MNHEY and SMNVEV (reference sequence). The CDR3 consists of 15 residues. The CDR3 reads CASSLTLGNQETQYF. The CDR3 DNA is TGTGCCAGCAGTCTAACCTTGGGGAACCAAGAGACCCAGTACTTC.

The rearrangement links TRBV2 to TRBJ2-5; TRBD2 aligns across 14 bases. V gave up 10 bases and J gave up 6 bases; unmatched junction bases: 7. CDR1 and CDR2 from the germline V gene are SNHLY and FYNNEI. The CDR3 is 14 residues long. The CDR3 sequence is CANRLAGGPQTQYF. Here the CDR3 DNA reads TGTGCCAATCGACTAGCGGGAGGGCCCCAGACCCAGTACTTC.

This clone was seen only once. This chain connects TRBV10-3 to TRBJ2-5; 9 bases match TRBD1. CDR1 is ENHRY and CDR2 is SYGVKD in the germline V gene. The CDR3 length is 13 residues. V dropped 4 bases and J dropped 3; count of bases not matched to a gene: 0. DNA of the CDR3: TGTGCCATCAGTGGGGACAGGGAAGAGACCCAGTACTTC. Protein sequence: CAISGDREETQYF.

J is TRBJ2-5 and V is TRBV7-9; a possible D gene is TRBD1 (5 bases). CDR3 length: 15 amino acids. The germline CDR1 and CDR2 sequences are SEHNR and FQNEAQ (reference sequence). V lost 5 bases, J lost 5 bases, and 18 bases lay in between. The CDR3 bases are TGTGCCAGCAGCAACGGACACCGCCGAAGGGAGACCCAGTACTTC. Translated: CASSNGHRRRETQYF. Full variable domain (missing parts from reference TRBV7-9 and TRBJ2-5): DTGVSQNPRHKITKRGQNVTFRCDPISEHNRLYWYRQTLGQGPEFLTYFQNEAQLEKSRLLSDRFSAERPKGSFSTLEIQRTEQGDSAMYLCASSNGHRRRETQYFGPGTRLLVL.

The chain combines TRBV5-4 with TRBJ1-2; 7 positions match TRBD1. The CDR3 spans 15 residues. Germline V gene lookup returns CDR1 SGHNT and CDR2 YYREEE (reference sequence). V lost 0 bases, J lost 4 bases, and 6 bases stayed unmatched. The CDR3 reads CASSLVIGGRYGYTF. The CDR3 coding sequence is TGTGCCAGCAGCTTGGTGATAGGGGGCCGCTATGGCTACACCTTC.

This clone was recorded once. Other DNA variants within this sample encode the same CDR3. The chain joins TRBV27 to TRBJ2-7; no reliable D call. Deletions cut 3 bases from V and 3 bases from J, with 9 bases between. This CDR3 region has 13 residues. Germline V lookup: CDR1 MNHEY, CDR2 SMNVEV (reference sequence). The CDR3 sequence: CASSLRVDYEQYF. CDR3 DNA sequence: TGTGCCAGCAGTTTGAGAGTCGACTACGAGCAGTACTTC.

This chain joins TRBV19 and TRBJ1-1; maybe TRBD1 (5 bases). V lost 7 bases to trimming and J lost 11 bases, with 14 bases between them. Germline V gene sequence: CDR1 LNHDA, CDR2 SQIVND (reference sequence). This CDR3 has 11 residues. The CDR3 region is CASNIKGTAFF. Written as DNA, the CDR3 is TGTGCCAGTAATATCAAGGGGACCGCTTTCTTT.

V gene TRBV7-3 combines with J gene TRBJ2-2, with 8 bases that match TRBD2. The germline V gene has CDR1 SGHTA and CDR2 FQGTGA. This CDR3 contains 15 residues. V lost 4 bases, J lost 1 base, and 2 bases stayed unmatched. DNA for the CDR3: TGTGCCAGCAGCTCGCTAGCGGGGAACACCGGGGAGCTGTTTTTT. Its protein is CASSSLAGNTGELFF. The whole variable domain, remainder taken from reference TRBV7-3 and TRBJ2-2, is GAGVSQTPSNKVTEKGKYVELRCDPISGHTALYWYRQSLGQGPEFLIYFQGTGAADDSGLPNDRFFAVRPEGSVSTLKIQRTERGDSAVYLCASSSLAGNTGELFFGEGSRLTVL.

The V and J genes are TRBV27 and TRBJ1-2; no reliable D call. Trimming cost V 0 bases and J 1 base, with 12 bases left between them. There are 16 residues in the CDR3. In germline, CDR1 is MNHEY, CDR2 SMNVEV (reference sequence). The CDR3 sequence: CASSLSAEVVNYGYTF. CDR3 bases: TGTGCCAGCAGTTTATCAGCCGAGGTAGTTAACTATGGCTACACCTTC.

The rearrangement uses TRBV4-1 and TRBJ2-4, with D unclear. V was pared by 0 bases and J by 3 bases, with 12 bases between. Germline CDR1 is MGHRA and CDR2 is YSYEKL. The CDR3 sequence is 16 residues long. In DNA, the CDR3 is TGCGCCAGCAGCCAAGATTTACGCGGCGTCAAAAACATTCAGTACTTC. It codes for CASSQDLRGVKNIQYF.

The chain is built from TRBV5-1 and TRBJ2-3; 14 bases are shared with TRBD2. J lost 6 bases, V lost 4 bases, and 16 bases had no gene match. This CDR3 has 19 residues. Per the germline V gene, CDR1 is SGHRS and CDR2 is YFSETQ. CDR3 in amino acids: CASSPGTDRLAGGSDTQYF. CDR3 coding DNA: TGCGCCAGCAGCCCGGGGACAGATCGACTAGCGGGAGGGTCTGATACGCAGTATTTT. The full variable domain, with the rest looked up from reference TRBV5-1 and TRBJ2-3, is KAGVTQTPRYLIKTRGQQVTLSCSPISGHRSVSWYQQTPGQGLQFLFEYFSETQRNKGNFPGRFSGRQFSNSRSEMNVSTLELGDSALYLCASSPGTDRLAGGSDTQYFGPGTRLTVL.

The V gene is TRBV5-8, the J gene TRBJ1-5; 9 bases match TRBD1. The CDR3 is made up of 17 amino acids. The germline CDR1 and CDR2 sequences are SGHTS and YDEGEE. Trimming took 0 bases from V and 4 from J; bases not matched to a gene: 8. The CDR3 protein is CASSLERWTGVNQPQHF. The DNA for the CDR3 is TGTGCCAGCAGCTTGGAAAGGTGGACAGGGGTAAATCAGCCCCAGCATTTT.

V and J are TRBV6-1 and TRBJ1-4; D not certain. Trimming removed 0 bases from V and 6 bases from J, with 8 bases in between. The germline gives CDR1 MNHNS, CDR2 SASEGT. This CDR3 has 14 amino acids. CDR3 in DNA: TGTGCCAGCAGTGAAGCCTTCCTTGATGAAAAACTGTTTTTT. It encodes CASSEAFLDEKLFF.

The chain carries TRBV5-6 and TRBJ1-1; D ambiguous. Germline CDR1 SGHDT, CDR2 YYEEEE. CDR3 length: 13 amino acids. V was clipped by 3 bases and J by 3 bases, with 9 bases between them. DNA of the CDR3: TGTGCCAGCAGCTACGACGGACACACTGAAGCTTTCTTT. It translates to CASSYDGHTEAFF.

Worth noting for this clone: Other nucleotide sequences in the sample specify the same CDR3. The rearrangement joins TRBV27 to TRBJ2-7, with 9 positions matching TRBD2. Trimming took 2 bases from V and 3 from J; bases not matched to a gene: 2. The CDR3 length is 14 residues. The germline CDR1 and CDR2 sequences are MNHEY and SMNVEV (reference sequence). CDR3 in amino acids: CASSLGTSSYEQYF. CDR3 sequence (DNA): TGTGCCAGCAGTTTAGGGACTAGCAGCTACGAGCAGTACTTC.

The chain uses TRBV2 and TRBJ2-1, with D possibly being TRBD2 (6 bases). The CDR3 runs to 14 residues. V lost 1 base, J lost 2 bases, and 6 bases lay in between. Germline values: CDR1 SNHLY, CDR2 FYNNEI. CDR3 DNA: TGTGCCAGCAGTGAAGGGGGGGCCTACAATGAGCAGTTCTTC. Its translation: CASSEGGAYNEQFF.

The rearrangement links TRBV11-2 to TRBJ2-1; 9 bases are a match to TRBD2. Germline V gene data show CDR1 as SGHAT and CDR2 as FQNNGV. This CDR3 has 17 amino acids. V trimming: 5 bases; J trimming: 8 bases; junction bases outside the gene matches: 16. This CDR3 is CASSPQGGSSGKHEQFF. CDR3 coding DNA: TGTGCCAGCAGCCCCCAGGGGGGGTCTAGCGGGAAGCATGAGCAGTTCTTC.

V gene TRBV5-4 combines with J gene TRBJ2-3; 12 nucleotides line up with TRBD2. The germline CDR1 and CDR2 sequences are SGHNT and YYREEE (reference sequence). The J segment lost 0 bases and the V segment lost 2 bases, leaving 7 bases of the junction unmatched. The CDR3 is 18 residues long. The CDR3 region is CASSFLLAGGFSTDTQYF. CDR3 DNA: TGTGCCAGCAGCTTTTTACTAGCGGGAGGATTTAGCACAGATACGCAGTATTTT.

This sequence joins TRBV9 and TRBJ2-3, with 11 bases that match TRBD1. CDR3 length: 16 residues. Looked up from germline, CDR1 is SGDLS and CDR2 is YYNGEE. Losses at the gene ends were 3 bases for V and 4 bases for J; bases not matched to a gene: 7. The CDR3 coding sequence is TGTGCCAGCAGCGCACCGGGACAGGGGGTAGCAGATACGCAGTATTTT. Translated, it gives CASSAPGQGVADTQYF.

The DNA of the CDR3 is TGTGCCTGGAGTTATACGTACGAGCAGTACTTC. This sequence encodes CAWSYTYEQYF. V and J are TRBV30 and TRBJ2-7; D uncertain. The V end lost 2 bases, the J end lost 4 bases, and 6 bases lay between the germline ends. Per germline, CDR1 GTSNPN and CDR2 SVGIG (reference sequence). The CDR3 has 11 residues.

CDR3 nucleotide sequence: TGTGCCAGCAGCTTACTAGCGCAAAGCTCCTACAATGAGCAGTTCTTC. Encoded protein: CASSLLAQSSYNEQFF. The V gene is TRBV7-3, the J gene TRBJ2-1; perhaps TRBD2 as D (6 bases). CDR1 and CDR2 from the germline V gene are SGHTA and FQGTGA. CDR3 length: 16 residues. The V end lost 2 bases, the J end lost 0 bases, and 11 bases lay between the germline ends.

J is TRBJ2-3 and V is TRBV19, with TRBD2 identical over 7 bases. The V and J ends lost 3 bases and 1 base, in that order; junction bases with no gene match: 10. The CDR3 loop spans 17 amino acids. Looked up from germline, CDR1 is LNHDA and CDR2 is SQIVND (reference sequence). The CDR3 region has the DNA TGTGCCAGTAGTATCGAGCGGGAAGGGCCCGGCACAGATACGCAGTATTTT. Its protein product is CASSIEREGPGTDTQYF.

The rearrangement joins TRBV13 to TRBJ2-7; 8 bases line up with TRBD1. The CDR3 covers 14 residues. V gave up 4 bases and J gave up 6 bases; unmatched junction bases: 8. CDR1 PRHDT and CDR2 FYEKMQ come from the germline V gene (reference sequence). As DNA, the CDR3 is TGTGCCAGCAGCTCAGAGGACAGGGCGGGCGAGCAGTACTTC. Translated: CASSSEDRAGEQYF.

This rearrangement joins TRBV28 to TRBJ2-1; the match to TRBD1 covers 8 bases. V lost 5 bases and J lost 2; bases outside the gene matches: 17. The CDR3 has 19 residues. Germline CDR1 is MDHEN and CDR2 is SYDVKM. The CDR3 sequence is CASSPRAGGHNFPYNEQFF. CDR3 nucleotides: TGTGCCAGCAGTCCCCGGGCAGGGGGCCATAATTTTCCCTACAATGAGCAGTTCTTC.

The chain carries TRBV5-1 and TRBJ2-3, with D hard to call. Germline values: CDR1 SGHRS, CDR2 YFSETQ. The CDR3 is made up of 12 amino acids. The V end was cut by 2 bases, the J end by 0 bases, with 1 base between. CDR3 sequence reads: CASSFSTDTQYF. The CDR3 DNA follows: TGCGCCAGCAGCTTTAGCACAGATACGCAGTATTTT. Complete variable domain (other parts from reference TRBV5-1 and TRBJ2-3): KAGVTQTPRYLIKTRGQQVTLSCSPISGHRSVSWYQQTPGQGLQFLFEYFSETQRNKGNFPGRFSGRQFSNSRSEMNVSTLELGDSALYLCASSFSTDTQYFGPGTRLTVL.

This chain uses TRBV28 with TRBJ2-1; D perhaps matches TRBD2 (5 bases). The ends were cut back, 6 bases at V and 3 bases at J, with 18 bases in the middle. This CDR3 spans 16 amino acids. From germline, CDR1 is MDHEN and CDR2 SYDVKM. The CDR3 sequence: CASSSAAERSYNEQFF. In DNA form, the CDR3 reads TGTGCCAGCAGCTCCGCCGCTGAGCGGAGCTACAATGAGCAGTTCTTC.

V and J are TRBV6-5 and TRBJ1-1; D may be TRBD1 (6 bases). Looked up from germline, CDR1 is MNHEY and CDR2 is SVGAGI. The germline V and J ends were trimmed by 2 bases and 3 bases, with 7 bases remaining between them. The CDR3 extends over 13 amino acids. This CDR3 reads CASSYAGDTEAFF. The CDR3 DNA reads TGTGCCAGCAGTTACGCAGGGGACACTGAAGCTTTCTTT.

The J gene is TRBJ2-2, the V gene TRBV7-9, with 8 bases aligning to TRBD2. Germline loops: CDR1 SEHNR, CDR2 FQNEAQ (reference sequence). This CDR3 spans 17 amino acids. After removal of 6 bases from V and 0 bases from J, the junction contained 9 bases not matched to a gene. CDR3 bases: TGTGCCAGCAGAGAGAGTAGGGGACTAGCGAACACCGGGGAGCTGTTTTTT. Residues: CASRESRGLANTGELFF.

The chain is built from TRBV9 and TRBJ2-1; TRBD2 might be the D (6 bases). The CDR3 totals 13 residues. V dropped 4 bases and J dropped 8 bases, with 13 bases sitting between them. Germline CDR1 is SGDLS and CDR2 is YYNGEE. CDR3 amino acids: CASSPERRDEQFF. DNA of the CDR3: TGTGCCAGCAGCCCTGAGCGGAGGGATGAGCAGTTCTTC.